The clone carrying this T cell receptor (beta chain) was recorded at least ten times. Its antigen remains unidentified. The V gene lost 0 bases and the J gene lost 6 bases, with 8 bases spanning the gap. The germline gives CDR1 MNHEY, CDR2 SVGAGI. This CDR3 has 14 residues. This sample was taken from a study of T cells in Graves' hyperthyroidism and ophthalmopathy. Background on the study: Peripheral blood was acquired at first diagnosis, ahead of any therapy whatsoever.

Regarding the study as a whole: Most thyroid clonotypes expanded above 0.001 were also detected in blood.

Amplified TCR beta CDR3 regions came from RNA transcripts. Primed by the HTBI set, a first-round RT-PCR was run on the TCR CDR3. TCRdb called the multiplex PCR reads again in MiXCR, with one record for every CDR3 protein. There are about 610,000 distinct CDR3 sequences in the sample; approximately 15% occur only once, and less than 3.5% lies in the top ten. Lactation, pregnancy, other autoimmune disease or uncontrolled infection led to exclusion of patients. This receptor was obtained from a woman between 35 and 50 years old with Graves' ophthalmopathy. Material: blood. The chain recombines TRBV6-5 with TRBJ2-2; no reliable D call. The CDR3 DNA reads as TGTGCCAGCAGTTACTCCCGACGACCCGGGGAGCTGTTTTTT. It encodes CASSYSRRPGELFF.